This T cell receptor beta chain stems from a study of T cell responses to AZD1222 COVID-19 vaccine. The V gene's germline CDR1 is PRHDT and CDR2 FYEKMQ (reference sequence). The CDR3 is 14 amino acids. V shed 4 bases, J shed 2 bases, and the junction held 2 bases outside the gene matches. TCRdb keeps only in-frame clones here, not all; method: immunoSEQ multiplex PCR. The table lists 130,000 or so clones, approximately 90% of them singletons, with 1.6% in the top ten. This specimen was peripheral blood, taken on day 0 of AZD1222 vaccination. The genes are TRBV13 and TRBJ1-5; 7 bases map to TRBD1. The source of this sequence is an adult in good health. CDR3 residues: CASSWGQRNQPQHF. DNA of the CDR3: TGTGCCAGCAGCTGGGGACAGCGCAATCAGCCCCAGCATTTT.